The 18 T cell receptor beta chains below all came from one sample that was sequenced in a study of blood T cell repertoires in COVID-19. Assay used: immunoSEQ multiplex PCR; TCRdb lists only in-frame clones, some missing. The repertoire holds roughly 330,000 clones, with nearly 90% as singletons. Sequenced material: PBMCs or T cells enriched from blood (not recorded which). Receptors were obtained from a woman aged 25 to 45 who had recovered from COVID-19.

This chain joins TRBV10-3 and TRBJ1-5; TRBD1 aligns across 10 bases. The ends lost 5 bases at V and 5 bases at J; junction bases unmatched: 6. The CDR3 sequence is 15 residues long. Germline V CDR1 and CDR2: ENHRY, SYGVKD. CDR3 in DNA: TGTGCCATCAGTTCGGGACAGGGGAGGGATCAGCCCCAGCATTTT. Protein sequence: CAISSGQGRDQPQHF.

CDR3 sequence: CASSLLGGHYEQYF. In DNA, the CDR3 is TGTGCCAGCAGTCTCCTCGGGGGGCACTACGAGCAGTACTTC. The chain carries TRBV5-4 and TRBJ2-7; D is possibly TRBD2 (7 bases). Germline values: CDR1 SGHNT, CDR2 YYREEE (reference sequence). Trimming left V 5 bases short and J 3 bases short, with 15 bases between. This CDR3 region has 14 residues.

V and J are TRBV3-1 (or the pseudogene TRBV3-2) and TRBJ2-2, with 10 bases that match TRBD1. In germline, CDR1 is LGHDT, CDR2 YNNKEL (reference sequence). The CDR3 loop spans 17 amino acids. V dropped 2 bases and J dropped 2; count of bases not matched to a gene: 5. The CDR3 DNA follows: TGTGCCAGCAGCCAACCTGGGACAGGGGAAAACACCGGGGAGCTGTTTTTT. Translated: CASSQPGTGENTGELFF.

In nucleotides, the CDR3 is TGTGCCAGCAGTTTTGTCCAGGGCACTGAAGCTTTCTTT. Its translation is CASSFVQGTEAFF. The rearrangement uses TRBV12-3 or TRBV12-4 and TRBJ1-1, with D possibly TRBD1 on 5 matching bases. The CDR3 is 13 amino acids. Trimming stripped 3 bases from V and 4 bases from J, with 9 bases between.

Written as DNA, the CDR3 is TGTGCCAGCAGCCTCAACGGACTAGCGGGGGGGGCGGGAGAGACCCAGTACTTC. As protein: CASSLNGLAGGAGETQYF. The chain couples TRBV2 to TRBJ2-5; 15 bases match TRBD2. The ends lost 6 bases at V and 4 bases at J; junction bases unmatched: 12. The CDR3 has 18 residues. CDR1 is SNHLY, CDR2 FYNNEI, per germline.

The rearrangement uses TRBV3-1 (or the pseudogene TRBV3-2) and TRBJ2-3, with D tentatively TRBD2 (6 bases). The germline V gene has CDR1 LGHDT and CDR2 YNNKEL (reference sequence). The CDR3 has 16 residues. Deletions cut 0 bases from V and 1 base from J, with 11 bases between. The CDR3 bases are TGTGCCAGCAGCCAAGACGGGAGATACGGCACAGATACGCAGTATTTT. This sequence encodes CASSQDGRYGTDTQYF.

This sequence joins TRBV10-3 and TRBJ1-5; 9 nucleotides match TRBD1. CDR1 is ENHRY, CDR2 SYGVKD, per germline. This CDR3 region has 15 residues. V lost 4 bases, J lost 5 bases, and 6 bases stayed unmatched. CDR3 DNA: TGTGCCATCAGTGCCGGCAGACAGGGGGATCAGCCCCAGCATTTT. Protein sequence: CAISAGRQGDQPQHF.

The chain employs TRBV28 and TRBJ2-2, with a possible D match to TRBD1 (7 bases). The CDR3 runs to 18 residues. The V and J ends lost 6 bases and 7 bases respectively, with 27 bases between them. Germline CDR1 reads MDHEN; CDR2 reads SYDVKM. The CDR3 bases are TGTGCCAGCAGCCAACCCGAGGGGTCAGGGGGGCATGGCGGGGAGCTGTTTTTT. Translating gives CASSQPEGSGGHGGELFF.

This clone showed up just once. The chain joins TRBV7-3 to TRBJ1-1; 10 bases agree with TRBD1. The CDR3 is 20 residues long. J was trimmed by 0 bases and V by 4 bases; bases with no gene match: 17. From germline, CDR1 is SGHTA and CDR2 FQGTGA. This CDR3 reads CASSSPPKGQGYGMNTEAFF. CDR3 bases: TGTGCCAGCAGCTCCCCGCCGAAGGGACAGGGGTATGGGATGAACACTGAAGCTTTCTTT.

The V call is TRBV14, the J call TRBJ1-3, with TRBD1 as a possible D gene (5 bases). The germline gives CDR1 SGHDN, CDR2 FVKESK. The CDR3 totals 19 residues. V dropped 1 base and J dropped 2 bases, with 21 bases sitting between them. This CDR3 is CASSQVRDSSLSAGNTIYF. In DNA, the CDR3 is TGTGCCAGCAGCCAAGTGAGGGACTCTTCTCTGTCGGCTGGAAACACCATATATTTT.

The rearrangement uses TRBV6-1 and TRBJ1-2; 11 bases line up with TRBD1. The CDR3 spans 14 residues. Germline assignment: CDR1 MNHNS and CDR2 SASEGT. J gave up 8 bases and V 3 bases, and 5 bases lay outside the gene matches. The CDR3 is CASSDGQGARGYTF. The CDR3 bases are TGTGCCAGCAGTGACGGACAGGGGGCGCGAGGCTACACCTTC.

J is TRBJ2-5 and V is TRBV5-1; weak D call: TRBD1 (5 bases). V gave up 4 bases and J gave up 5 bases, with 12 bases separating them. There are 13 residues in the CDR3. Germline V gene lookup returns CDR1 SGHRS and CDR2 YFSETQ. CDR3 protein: CASSQQGRETQYF. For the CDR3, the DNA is TGCGCCAGCAGCCAGCAGGGTCGCGAGACCCAGTACTTC. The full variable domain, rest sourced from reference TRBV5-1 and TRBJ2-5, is KAGVTQTPRYLIKTRGQQVTLSCSPISGHRSVSWYQQTPGQGLQFLFEYFSETQRNKGNFPGRFSGRQFSNSRSEMNVSTLELGDSALYLCASSQQGRETQYFGPGTRLLVL.

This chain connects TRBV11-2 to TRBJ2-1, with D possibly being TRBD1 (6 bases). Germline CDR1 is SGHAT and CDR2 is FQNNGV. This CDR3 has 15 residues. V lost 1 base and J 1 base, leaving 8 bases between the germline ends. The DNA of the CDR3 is TGTGCCAGCAGCTTAGGGACAGATTCCTACAATGAGCAGTTCTTC. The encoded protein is CASSLGTDSYNEQFF. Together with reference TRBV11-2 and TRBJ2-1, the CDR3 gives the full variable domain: EAGVAQSPRYKIIEKRQSVAFWCNPISGHATLYWYQQILGQGPKLLIQFQNNGVVDDSQLPKDRFSAERLKGVDSTLKIQPAKLEDSAVYLCASSLGTDSYNEQFFGPGTRLTVL.

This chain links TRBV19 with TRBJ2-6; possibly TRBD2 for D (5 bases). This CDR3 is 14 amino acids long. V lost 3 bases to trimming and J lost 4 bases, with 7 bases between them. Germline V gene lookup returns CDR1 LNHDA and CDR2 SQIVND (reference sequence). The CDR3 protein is CASSIEGGANVLTF. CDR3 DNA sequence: TGTGCCAGTAGTATTGAGGGAGGGGCCAACGTCCTGACTTTC.

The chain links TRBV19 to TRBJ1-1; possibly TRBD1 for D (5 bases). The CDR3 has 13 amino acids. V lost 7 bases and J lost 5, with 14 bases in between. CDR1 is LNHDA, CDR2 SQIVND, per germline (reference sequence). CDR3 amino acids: CASTHARVTEAFF. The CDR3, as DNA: TGTGCCAGTACCCATGCCAGGGTAACTGAAGCTTTCTTT.

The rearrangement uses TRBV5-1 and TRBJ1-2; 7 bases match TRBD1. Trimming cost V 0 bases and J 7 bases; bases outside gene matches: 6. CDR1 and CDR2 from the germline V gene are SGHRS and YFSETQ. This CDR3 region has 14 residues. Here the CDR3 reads CASSLGRGRGGYTF. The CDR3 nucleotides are TGCGCCAGCAGCTTGGGGAGGGGGCGAGGTGGCTACACCTTC.

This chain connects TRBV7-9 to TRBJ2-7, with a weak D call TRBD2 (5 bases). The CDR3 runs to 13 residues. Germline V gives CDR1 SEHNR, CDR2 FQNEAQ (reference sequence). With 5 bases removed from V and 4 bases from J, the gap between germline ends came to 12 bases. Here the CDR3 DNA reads TGTGCCAGCAGCCCGAGGAAGCGGTACGAGCAGTACTTC. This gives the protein CASSPRKRYEQYF.

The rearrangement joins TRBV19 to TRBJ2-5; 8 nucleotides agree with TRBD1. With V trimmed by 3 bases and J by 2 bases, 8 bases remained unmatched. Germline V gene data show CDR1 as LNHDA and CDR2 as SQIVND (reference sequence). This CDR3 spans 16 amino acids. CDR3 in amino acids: CASSMQGATRQETQYF. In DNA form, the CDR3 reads TGTGCCAGTAGTATGCAGGGGGCAACAAGACAAGAGACCCAGTACTTC.